This T cell receptor beta chain was observed in a study of blood T cells in healthy people across ages. Study results and caveats: As age increased, TCR beta diversity per million T cells fell in a roughly linear fashion. Diversity was estimated from one million T cells, and these estimates were considered underestimates.

Primers used in a second PCR of roughly 7 to 12 cycles were a sample-barcoded 5' primer and a J-beta primer mix. Each CDR3 protein is one row after TCRdb ran MiXCR on the 5' RACE reads. The repertoire holds some 560,000 distinct CDR3 sequences, with 27% as singletons. The CDR3 is 11 amino acids. Notes on this clonotype: The antigen is undetermined.

These records were also assigned to another study, of T cells of mothers and their children. From that report: The sample comes from nine or ten healthy Caucasian donors: mothers and children.

Source material: blood. The gene calls are TRBV12-3 or TRBV12-4 and TRBJ2-1; D is uncertain. The J call is uncertain, as TRBJ2-7 better fits the DNA end. The receptor was derived from a boy aged 2 to 9 in good health. For the CDR3, the DNA is TGTGCCAGCACCTCGGATGAGGAGCAGTACTTC. Translating it yields CASTSDEEQYF.